This T cell receptor (beta chain) was sequenced during a study of cytomegalovirus exposure and HLA in healthy donors. General study results and limits: Rarity held for most TCR sequences, but there were some public TCRs that occurred in many donors. The classifier was said to identify cytomegalovirus status with high specificity and sensitivity. In an earlier analysis, in 540 or so donors, most V segments appeared productive either ~90% or ~30% of the time.

This PCR relied on a set of 60 Vbeta primers and 13 Jbeta primers. In the original analysis: A later analysis counted tens of millions of unique TCR beta chains, 10 million to 12 million shared. Only in-frame clones appear in the TCRdb table, and some are missing; sequencing was by immunoSEQ multiplex PCR. The V and J calls and the clone size are those of that table, but D and trimming were determined from the DNA. The top ten clones hold around 4% of a sample with under 120,000 clones, around two thirds of them seen once. Worth noting for this clone: Its antigen is not identified.

This clonotype was sampled from a man aged 30-40 years in good health and CMV-seropositive. Sequenced input: PBMCs.

The CDR3 reads CASSTGGTSSYEQYF. In DNA form, the CDR3 reads TGCGCCAGCAGCACGGGCGGGACGAGCTCCTACGAGCAGTACTTC. V and J are TRBV5-1 and TRBJ2-7; D may be TRBD2 (6 bases). The V gene lost 4 bases and the J gene lost 0 bases, with 14 bases spanning the gap. CDR1 and CDR2 (germline): SGHRS, YFSETQ. The CDR3 contains 15 residues. Full variable domain (remainder filled in from reference TRBV5-1 and TRBJ2-7): KAGVTQTPRYLIKTRGQQVTLSCSPISGHRSVSWYQQTPGQGLQFLFEYFSETQRNKGNFPGRFSGRQFSNSRSEMNVSTLELGDSALYLCASSTGGTSSYEQYFGPGTRLTVT.